A single sample gave rise to the 30 T cell receptor beta chains below, sequenced in a study of spatial heterogeneity in lung cancer. TCRdb recomputed calls from the 5' RACE reads with MiXCR, one row per CDR3 protein. Among about 40,000 distinct CDR3 sequences listed, around 5% were seen once. Time point noted: sample taken at primary tumor resection. This material consisted of PBMCs, taken at surgery. These receptor sequences come from a female donor with early-stage non-small cell lung cancer.

At least ten counts were recorded for this clonotype. CDR3 nucleotide sequence: TGTGCCAGCAGCTTGGGTCGACTAGCGGGGCTTGAGACCCAGTACTTC. Its translation is CASSLGRLAGLETQYF. The rearrangement uses TRBV5-4 and TRBJ2-5, with 11 bases identical to TRBD2. Looked up from germline, CDR1 is SGHNT and CDR2 is YYREEE (reference sequence). V dropped 0 bases and J dropped 5; count of bases not matched to a gene: 6. This CDR3 has 16 residues.

This clonotype was picked up many times. The chain couples TRBV29-1 to TRBJ2-3, with 7 positions matching TRBD2. CDR1 and CDR2 (germline): SQVTM, ANQGSEA. With 4 bases clipped from V and 1 base from J, the junction kept 8 bases outside the gene matches. The CDR3 loop spans 15 amino acids. The CDR3 loop is CSVARGGGGTDTQYF. CDR3 coding DNA: TGCAGCGTTGCAAGAGGTGGGGGGGGCACAGATACGCAGTATTTT.

This clonotype was detected many times. V usage is TRBV18 and J usage is TRBJ2-1; D gene unclear. V was trimmed by 3 bases and J by 1 base, leaving 13 bases between them. Germline CDR1 is KGHSH and CDR2 is LQKENI. The CDR3 totals 16 residues. CDR3 DNA: TGTGCCAGCTCACCTGGCCGGTTCACGTCCTACAATGAGCAGTTCTTC. This encodes CASSPGRFTSYNEQFF.

At least ten counts were recorded for this clonotype. The CDR3 sequence is CASSLPAGNTIYF. The CDR3 DNA reads as TGTGCCAGCAGCTTACCTGCGGGGAACACCATATATTTT. The rearrangement joins TRBV7-3 to TRBJ1-3; D is undetermined. CDR1 is SGHTA, CDR2 FQGTGA, per germline. The CDR3 spans 13 residues. The V and J ends lost 2 bases and 7 bases respectively, with 9 bases between them.

The V gene is TRBV7-9, the J gene TRBJ1-1, with D possibly matching TRBD1 (6 bases). The CDR3 contains 15 residues. V was trimmed by 1 base and J by 4 bases, leaving 13 bases between them. CDR1 and CDR2 from the germline V gene are SEHNR and FQNEAQ (reference sequence). CDR3 sequence: CASSLGGGLGTEAFF. CDR3 DNA: TGTGCCAGCAGCTTAGGTGGGGGCCTAGGCACTGAAGCTTTCTTT.

This clonotype has ten or more counts. The chain recombines TRBV5-1 with TRBJ1-2; D gene ambiguous. V was shortened by 1 base and J by 7 bases, with 11 bases between the two germline ends. There are 13 residues in the CDR3. Germline lookup yields CDR1 SGHRS and CDR2 YFSETQ. The CDR3 sequence: CASSLFAAGGYTF. CDR3 DNA: TGCGCCAGCAGCTTGTTCGCAGCGGGTGGCTACACCTTC.

This clonotype was counted many times. V usage is TRBV7-2 and J usage is TRBJ2-1, with TRBD2 matching 11 bases. Germline CDR1 SGHTA, CDR2 FQGNSA. V was pared by 1 base and J by 4 bases, with 3 bases of the junction left unmatched. The CDR3 loop spans 16 amino acids. This CDR3 is CASSLGTSGPYNEQFF. The DNA of the CDR3 is TGTGCCAGCAGCTTAGGGACTAGCGGGCCATACAATGAGCAGTTCTTC. Full variable domain (missing parts from reference TRBV7-2 and TRBJ2-1): GAGVSQSPSNKVTEKGKDVELRCDPISGHTALYWYRQSLGQGLEFLIYFQGNSAPDKSGLPSDRFSAERTGGSVSTLTIQRTQQEDSAVYLCASSLGTSGPYNEQFFGPGTRLTVL.

This clonotype was counted only a few times. The rearrangement uses TRBV5-1 and TRBJ2-5; TRBD2 agrees at 7 bases. Germline CDR1 is SGHRS and CDR2 is YFSETQ. The CDR3 is 15 residues long. V was clipped by 1 base and J by 4 bases; unmatched bases: 7. CDR3 DNA: TGCGCCAGCAGCTTGCGGGGGGTGTACCGAGAGACCCAGTACTTC. This sequence encodes CASSLRGVYRETQYF.

This clonotype was seen many times. This rearrangement joins TRBV12-3 or TRBV12-4 to TRBJ2-3; D may be TRBD1 (7 bases). The CDR3 has 15 amino acids. V lost 9 bases and J lost 1, with 17 bases in between. The CDR3, as DNA: TGTGCCAGTACACCCAGGGGGGAGGGCACAGATACGCAGTATTTT. Protein sequence: CASTPRGEGTDTQYF.

This clonotype occurred many times. CDR3 in DNA: TGCGCCAGCAGCTTGTGGGGTCTTGATAGCACAGATACGCAGTATTTT. Its translation: CASSLWGLDSTDTQYF. The chain has TRBV5-1 and TRBJ2-3; unclear D gene. The CDR3 covers 16 residues. V lost 1 base to trimming and J lost 0 bases, with 12 bases between them. Germline values: CDR1 SGHRS, CDR2 YFSETQ.

This clonotype was observed at least ten times. V is TRBV5-1 and J is TRBJ2-1; 9 nucleotides agree with TRBD1. Germline loops: CDR1 SGHRS, CDR2 YFSETQ. Trimming removed 3 bases from V and 7 bases from J; junction bases left unmatched: 5. This CDR3 is 14 amino acids long. The CDR3 DNA reads TGCGCCAGCAGCTCACAGGGGGCTGGTAATGAGCAGTTCTTC. Translated, it gives CASSSQGAGNEQFF.

This clonotype was counted ten times or more. In nucleotides, the CDR3 is TGTGCCAGCAGCGGAAACTACGAGCAGTACTTC. Protein: CASSGNYEQYF. The chain is built from TRBV5-6 and TRBJ2-7; D call uncertain. The CDR3 extends over 11 amino acids. CDR1 and CDR2 (germline): SGHDT, YYEEEE. The ends were cut back, 4 bases at V and 3 bases at J, with 5 bases in the middle.

In this sample, this clonotype is medium-sized (0.01 to 0.1%). The chain recombines TRBV28 with TRBJ1-5, with D perhaps matching TRBD1 (5 bases). V gave up 6 bases and J gave up 6 bases, with 15 bases separating them. The CDR3 runs 14 residues. CDR1 and CDR2 (germline): MDHEN, SYDVKM. The CDR3 here is CASSLAVGGQPQHF. Here the CDR3 DNA reads TGTGCCAGCAGCCTCGCAGTCGGGGGTCAGCCCCAGCATTTT.

The rearrangement links TRBV7-8 to TRBJ1-2, with 9 bases aligning to TRBD1. The J segment lost 12 bases and the V segment lost 5 bases, leaving 10 bases of the junction unmatched. CDR1 and CDR2 from the germline V gene are SGHVS and FQNEAQ. CDR3 length equals 13 residues. The CDR3 is CASSQGQGRINTF. The CDR3 nucleotides read TGTGCCAGCAGCCAGGGACAGGGTAGGATCAACACCTTC.

This clonotype has at least ten counts. The chain uses TRBV7-2 and TRBJ1-5; D unresolved. The V gene's germline CDR1 is SGHTA and CDR2 FQGNSA. There are 17 residues in the CDR3. Trimming shortened V by 5 bases and J by 1 base, and 18 bases separated the two germline ends. The CDR3 here is CASSPGPRFGSNQPQHF. In DNA, the CDR3 is TGTGCCAGCAGCCCCGGGCCCCGGTTCGGGAGCAATCAGCCCCAGCATTTT.

This clonotype has ten or more counts. The CDR3 bases are TGTGCCAGCAGCTTAGGACGGTCCTCCTACGAGCAGTACTTC. Translated, it gives CASSLGRSSYEQYF. This chain joins TRBV7-2 and TRBJ2-7; D is uncertain. CDR1 is SGHTA and CDR2 is FQGNSA in the germline V gene. This CDR3 is 14 amino acids long. Trimming shortened V by 1 base and J by 0 bases, and 7 bases separated the two germline ends.

There are many counts of this clonotype. The chain uses TRBV10-3 and TRBJ2-4; D remains unclear. Trimming pared 2 bases from V and 0 bases from J, leaving 14 bases between. CDR1 is ENHRY and CDR2 is SYGVKD in the germline V gene. The CDR3 runs 17 residues. CDR3 bases: TGTGCCATCAGTGAGCACGTGGGAACCTCAGCCAAAAACATTCAGTACTTC. Translated: CAISEHVGTSAKNIQYF.

The V gene is TRBV7-2, the J gene TRBJ2-7; 10 bases fit TRBD1. The CDR3 is made up of 15 amino acids. Trimming removed 5 bases from V and 3 bases from J; junction bases left unmatched: 7. The germline V gene has CDR1 SGHTA and CDR2 FQGNSA. The DNA of the CDR3 is TGTGCCAGCAGCACCCGGACAGGGGGTGGCTACGAGCAGTACTTC. It codes for CASSTRTGGGYEQYF.

This clonotype occurred many times. V gene TRBV29-1 combines with J gene TRBJ2-1, with TRBD2 as a possible D gene (5 bases). The CDR3 consists of 14 residues. Germline values: CDR1 SQVTM, CDR2 ANQGSEA. Trimming removed 6 bases at V and 7 bases at J, with 19 bases between. For the CDR3, the DNA is TGCAGCGTCGAGGAGGAGACGGGTCTAAATGAGCAGTTCTTC. Amino acids: CSVEEETGLNEQFF.

This clonotype was recorded many times. The rearrangement uses TRBV5-1 and TRBJ2-3; D is unresolved. There are 13 residues in the CDR3. The V gene's germline CDR1 is SGHRS and CDR2 YFSETQ. V lost 0 bases and J lost 5, with 7 bases in between. CDR3 sequence reads: CASSLEFGDTQYF. The DNA of the CDR3 is TGCGCCAGCAGCTTGGAGTTCGGAGATACGCAGTATTTT. The variable domain in full, with the rest retrieved from reference TRBV5-1 and TRBJ2-3, is KAGVTQTPRYLIKTRGQQVTLSCSPISGHRSVSWYQQTPGQGLQFLFEYFSETQRNKGNFPGRFSGRQFSNSRSEMNVSTLELGDSALYLCASSLEFGDTQYFGPGTRLTVL.

This clonotype has ten or more counts. The CDR3 sequence: CASSAKETQYF. In DNA, the CDR3 is TGTGCCAGCTCAGCGAAAGAGACCCAGTACTTC. The rearrangement links TRBV18 to TRBJ2-5; D unclear. The CDR3 consists of 11 residues. CDR1 and CDR2 (germline): KGHSH, LQKENI. V was trimmed by 5 bases and J by 3 bases, leaving 4 bases between them.

This clonotype came up many times. The rearrangement uses TRBV29-1 and TRBJ2-7; 7 bases line up with TRBD1. Germline lookup yields CDR1 SQVTM and CDR2 ANQGSEA. The CDR3 has 14 residues. V lost 1 base to trimming and J lost 3 bases; unmatched junction nucleotides: 6. The CDR3 DNA reads TGCAGCGTTGAAGTCCTAAGGGACAGCTACGAGCAGTACTTC. This gives the protein CSVEVLRDSYEQYF.

The rearrangement links TRBV2 to TRBJ2-5, with a tentative D call TRBD2 (5 bases). The CDR3 is 14 residues long. Trimming took 6 bases from V and 2 from J, leaving 13 bases between them. CDR1 is SNHLY, CDR2 FYNNEI, per germline. The DNA for the CDR3 is TGTGCCAGCAGCCCCGCGCTAGCTCAAGAGACCCAGTACTTC. This codes for CASSPALAQETQYF.

CDR3 residues: CASSYGGPGEKLFF. The CDR3 DNA reads as TGTGCCAGCAGTTACGGGGGCCCGGGTGAAAAACTGTTTTTT. The chain couples TRBV6-6 to TRBJ1-4; D might be TRBD1 (6 bases). The V gene's germline CDR1 is MNHNY and CDR2 SVGAGI (reference sequence). The CDR3 has 14 amino acids. V dropped 2 bases and J dropped 7 bases, with 11 bases sitting between them.

In this sample, this clonotype turned up many times. The V call is TRBV7-6, the J call TRBJ1-2; the match to TRBD1 covers 9 bases. The CDR3 contains 17 residues. Trimming removed 5 bases from V and 4 bases from J; junction bases left unmatched: 14. The germline gives CDR1 SGHVS, CDR2 FNYEAQ. The CDR3 coding sequence is TGTGCCAGCAGCCCCCGGGGCCTACAGGGGGCGAGCTATGGCTACACCTTC. Translating it yields CASSPRGLQGASYGYTF.

Many counts were recorded for this clonotype. This chain links TRBV6-2 or TRBV6-3 with TRBJ2-7; D is ambiguous. The CDR3 has 13 residues. The germline V and J ends were trimmed by 2 bases and 0 bases, with 5 bases remaining between them. Per the germline V gene, CDR1 is MNHEY and CDR2 is SVGEGT. This CDR3 is CASSYTTSYEQYF. CDR3 in DNA: TGTGCCAGCAGTTACACGACCTCCTACGAGCAGTACTTC.

Of note for this clonotype: The junction departs from the called germline gene at one end, perhaps through a read error. CDR3 nucleotides: TGTGCCAGCAGTTTAAAACAGAACACTGAAGCCTTCTTT. Amino acid sequence: CASSLKQNTEAFF. The chain links TRBV6-1 to TRBJ1-1; no clear D gene. CDR1 and CDR2 from the germline V gene are MNHNS and SASEGT. This CDR3 is 13 amino acids long.

This clonotype showed up just a few times. The chain is built from TRBV20-1 and TRBJ1-5; 7 positions match TRBD1. CDR3 length: 17 residues. Germline V gene data show CDR1 as DFQATT and CDR2 as SNEGSKA (reference sequence). Losses at the gene ends were 1 base for V and 2 bases for J; bases not matched to a gene: 11. The CDR3 loop reads CSARATGAAFGNQPQHF. CDR3 in DNA: TGCAGTGCTAGAGCCACAGGGGCCGCTTTTGGCAATCAGCCCCAGCATTTT.

The rearrangement uses TRBV6-5 and TRBJ2-5; 8 positions agree with TRBD2. The trim removed 6 bases at V and 0 bases at J, leaving 9 bases unmatched. CDR1 MNHEY and CDR2 SVGAGI come from the germline V gene. The CDR3 runs 16 residues. The CDR3: CASSAQTSVDQETQYF. The CDR3 DNA is TGTGCCAGCAGCGCCCAGACTAGCGTTGACCAAGAGACCCAGTACTTC.

In this sample, this clonotype turned up many times. The chain uses TRBV27 and TRBJ1-2; 9 nucleotides match TRBD1. The CDR3 totals 14 residues. Germline loops: CDR1 MNHEY, CDR2 SMNVEV (reference sequence). V shed 2 bases, J shed 7 bases, and the junction held 5 bases outside the gene matches. CDR3 sequence (DNA): TGTGCCAGCAGTTTAACAGGGGGCGCCCGTGGCTACACCTTC. Its translation is CASSLTGGARGYTF.